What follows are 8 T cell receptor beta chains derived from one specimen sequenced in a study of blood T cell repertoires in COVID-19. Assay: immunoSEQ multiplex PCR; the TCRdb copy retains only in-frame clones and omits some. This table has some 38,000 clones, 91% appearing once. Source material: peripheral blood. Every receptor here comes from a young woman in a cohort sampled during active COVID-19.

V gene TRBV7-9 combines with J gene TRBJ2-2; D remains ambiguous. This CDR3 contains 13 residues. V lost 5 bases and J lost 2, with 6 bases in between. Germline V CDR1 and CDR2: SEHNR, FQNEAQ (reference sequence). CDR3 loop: CASSHFNTGELFF. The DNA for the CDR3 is TGTGCCAGCAGCCATTTTAACACCGGGGAGCTGTTTTTT.

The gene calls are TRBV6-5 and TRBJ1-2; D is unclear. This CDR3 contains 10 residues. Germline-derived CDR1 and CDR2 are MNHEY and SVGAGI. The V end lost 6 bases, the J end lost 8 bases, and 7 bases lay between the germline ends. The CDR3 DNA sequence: TGTGCCAGCAGGAGCGGGGGCTACACCTTC. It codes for CASRSGGYTF.

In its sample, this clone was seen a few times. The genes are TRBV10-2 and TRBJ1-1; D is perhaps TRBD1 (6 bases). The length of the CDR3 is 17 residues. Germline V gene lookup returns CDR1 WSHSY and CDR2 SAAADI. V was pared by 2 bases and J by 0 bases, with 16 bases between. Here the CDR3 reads CASSEEGRGWLNTEAFF. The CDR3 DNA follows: TGCGCCAGCAGTGAGGAGGGCAGGGGTTGGTTGAACACTGAAGCTTTCTTT.

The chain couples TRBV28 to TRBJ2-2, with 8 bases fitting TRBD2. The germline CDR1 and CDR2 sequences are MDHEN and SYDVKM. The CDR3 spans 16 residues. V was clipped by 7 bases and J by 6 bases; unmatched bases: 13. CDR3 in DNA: TGTGCCAGCACTGCGGGGGGTTTAAGAGGGCCCGGGGAGCTGTTTTTT. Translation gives CASTAGGLRGPGELFF.

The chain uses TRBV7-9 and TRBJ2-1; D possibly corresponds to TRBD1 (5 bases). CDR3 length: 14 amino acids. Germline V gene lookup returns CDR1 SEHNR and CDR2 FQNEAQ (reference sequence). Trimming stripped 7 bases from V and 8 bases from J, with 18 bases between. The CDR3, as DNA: TGTGCCAGCACCCTGGGCAGGGTTATCGATGAGCAGTTCTTC. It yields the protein CASTLGRVIDEQFF.

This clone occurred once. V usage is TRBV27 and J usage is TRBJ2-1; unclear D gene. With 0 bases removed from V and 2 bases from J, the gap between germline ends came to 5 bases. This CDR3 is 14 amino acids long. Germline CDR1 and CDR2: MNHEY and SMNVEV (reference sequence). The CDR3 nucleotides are TGTGCCAGCAGTTTATCACAAACCTACAATGAGCAGTTCTTC. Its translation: CASSLSQTYNEQFF.

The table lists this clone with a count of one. CDR3 DNA: TGTGCCAGCAGCTCCCAGGGGGACAGGGTGTCAAATGAGCAGTTCTTC. Translating gives CASSSQGDRVSNEQFF. The V gene is TRBV11-2, the J gene TRBJ2-1; 9 nucleotides agree with TRBD1. This CDR3 contains 16 residues. Germline values: CDR1 SGHAT, CDR2 FQNNGV. V gave up 4 bases and J gave up 7 bases; unmatched junction bases: 11.

For the CDR3, the DNA is TGTGCCAGCAGCTTAGGTCGGTTCCGGGGGAGCTCTGGGGCCAACGTCCTGACTTTC. It specifies CASSLGRFRGSSGANVLTF. The chain joins TRBV11-2 to TRBJ2-6, with D maybe TRBD2 (6 bases). The CDR3 is 19 residues long. Trimming left V 1 base short and J 0 bases short, with 16 bases between. The germline CDR1 and CDR2 sequences are SGHAT and FQNNGV.